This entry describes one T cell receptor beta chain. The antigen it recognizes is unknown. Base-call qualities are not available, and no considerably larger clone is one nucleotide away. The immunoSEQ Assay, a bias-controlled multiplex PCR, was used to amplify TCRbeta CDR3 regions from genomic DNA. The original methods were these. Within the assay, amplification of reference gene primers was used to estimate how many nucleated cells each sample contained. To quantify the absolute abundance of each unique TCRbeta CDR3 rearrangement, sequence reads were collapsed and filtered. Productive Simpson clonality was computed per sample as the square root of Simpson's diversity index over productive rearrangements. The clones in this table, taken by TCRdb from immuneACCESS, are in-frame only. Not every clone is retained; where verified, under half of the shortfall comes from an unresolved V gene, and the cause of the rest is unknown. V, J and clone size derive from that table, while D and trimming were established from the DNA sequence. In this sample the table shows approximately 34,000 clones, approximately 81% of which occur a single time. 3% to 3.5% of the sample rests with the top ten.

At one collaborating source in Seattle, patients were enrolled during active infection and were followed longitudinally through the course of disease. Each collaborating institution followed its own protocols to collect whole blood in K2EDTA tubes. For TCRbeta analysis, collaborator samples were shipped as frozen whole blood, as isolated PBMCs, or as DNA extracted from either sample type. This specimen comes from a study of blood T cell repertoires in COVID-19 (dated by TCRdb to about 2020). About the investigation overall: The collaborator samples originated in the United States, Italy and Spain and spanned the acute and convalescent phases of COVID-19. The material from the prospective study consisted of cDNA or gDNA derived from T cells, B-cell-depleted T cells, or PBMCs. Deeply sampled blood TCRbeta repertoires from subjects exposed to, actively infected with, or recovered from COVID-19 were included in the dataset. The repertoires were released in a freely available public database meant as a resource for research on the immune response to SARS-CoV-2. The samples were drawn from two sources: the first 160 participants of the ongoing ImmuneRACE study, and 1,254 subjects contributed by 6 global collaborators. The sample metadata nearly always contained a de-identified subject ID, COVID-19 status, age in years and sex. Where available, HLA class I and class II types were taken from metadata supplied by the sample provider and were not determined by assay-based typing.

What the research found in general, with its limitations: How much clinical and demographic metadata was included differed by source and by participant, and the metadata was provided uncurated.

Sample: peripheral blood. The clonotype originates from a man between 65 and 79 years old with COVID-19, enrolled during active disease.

The nucleotide sequence reads TGCAGCGTTGTTAACAGGGGAAGAATCGATGAGCAGTTCTTC. This codes for CSVVNRGRIDEQFF. The V and J segments used are TRBV29-1 and TRBJ2-1; 7 bases in between match TRBD1. Including the terminal cysteine and phenylalanine, the CDR3 comprises 14 residues. Only CDR3 DNA remains: 42 bases, in frame from the first base. CDR1 SQVTM and CDR2 ANQGSEA were looked up in the germline V gene. Trimming leaves V shorter by 4 bases and J shorter by 8 bases, with the junction holding 11 bases beyond the gene matches.